This TCR beta chain was documented in a study of blood T cells in healthy people across ages. This CDR3 region has 18 residues. Trimming cost V 4 bases and J 8 bases, with 25 bases left between them. Germline assignment: CDR1 SGDLS and CDR2 YYNGEE. Primed by a sample-barcoded 5' primer and a J-beta primer mix, a second PCR proceeded for about 7 to 12 cycles. TCRdb redid the calling of the 5' RACE reads with MiXCR, one entry per CDR3 protein. The table lists about 1.4 million distinct CDR3 sequences, approximately 60% of them singletons. This TCR derives from a young man in good health. V gene TRBV9 combines with J gene TRBJ1-6; D might be TRBD1 (5 bases). Sequencing was performed on blood. CDR3 sequence: CASSTLPRPVTGDSPLHF. The CDR3 DNA reads as TGTGCCAGCAGCACTCTGCCCCGCCCAGTCACAGGAGATTCACCCCTCCACTTT.